Given below is one T cell receptor (beta chain) in context. Its antigen is unknown. The data stem from a study of cytomegalovirus exposure and HLA in healthy donors. Healthy bone marrow donors supplied every sample. Despite likely unrecorded immune exposures, the donors were nominally healthy at the time of sampling. Per germline, CDR1 MNHEY and CDR2 SVGAGI. Trimming stripped 7 bases from V and 5 bases from J, with 17 bases between. This CDR3 has 14 amino acids. Study-wide results and limits: Clonal expansion was found to be greater in HLA-associated TCR beta chains than in equally common others in a later analysis. Later, an analysis found that common viral pathogens appeared to be linked with several of the most significant clusters.

Primers for the PCR totalled 60 Vbeta and 13 Jbeta. The protocol was immunoSEQ multiplex PCR, while the TCRdb copy is restricted to in-frame clones and leaves out a portion. The sample records over 60,000 clones, 65% to 70% being singletons. This clonotype was sampled from a male donor in good health and CMV-seropositive. The chain joins TRBV6-5 to TRBJ1-2, with D maybe TRBD1 (6 bases). The material sequenced was PBMCs. CDR3 sequence: CASTLGASPYGYTF. The CDR3 DNA sequence: TGTGCCAGCACCCTGGGGGCGAGCCCATATGGCTACACCTTC.